One sample yielded the 6 T cell receptor beta chains listed below, sequenced in a study of blood T cell repertoires in COVID-19. Only in-frame clones appear in the TCRdb table, and some are missing; sequencing was by immunoSEQ multiplex PCR. The sample yields 150,000 to 200,000 clones, 87% seen once. Sequencing was done on a sample of peripheral blood. The source of these receptors is a man in his 60s with active or convalescent COVID-19.

This sequence joins TRBV12-5 and TRBJ2-6; no definite D call. V dropped 5 bases and J dropped 1 base, with 3 bases sitting between them. Germline loops: CDR1 LGHNT, CDR2 FRNRAP. The CDR3 loop spans 13 amino acids. The CDR3 here is CASGASGANVLTF. The CDR3 DNA sequence: TGTGCTAGTGGTGCGTCTGGGGCCAACGTCCTGACTTTC.

This chain uses TRBV7-3 with TRBJ2-5; 7 nucleotides line up with TRBD1. Germline V lookup: CDR1 SGHTA, CDR2 FQGTGA. The CDR3 runs 13 residues. Germline trimming cut 5 bases from V and 5 bases from J; bases unmatched to any gene: 5. CDR3 DNA sequence: TGTGCCAGCAGCCCCGGACAGGAGGAGACCCAGTACTTC. Protein product: CASSPGQEETQYF.

This clone appeared a few times. This chain joins TRBV6-2 or TRBV6-3 and TRBJ1-6; D possibly corresponds to TRBD1 (5 bases). Germline V lookup: CDR1 MNHEY, CDR2 SVGEGT. V was pared by 2 bases and J by 5 bases, with 7 bases between. This CDR3 has 14 amino acids. Here the CDR3 DNA reads TGTGCCAGCAGTTACGGGACTGATAATTCACCCCTCCACTTT. Protein sequence: CASSYGTDNSPLHF.

Only one count was recorded for this clone. The chain couples TRBV2 to TRBJ1-5, with D tentatively TRBD1 (5 bases). The CDR3 totals 15 residues. The germline V and J ends were trimmed by 8 bases and 1 base, with 15 bases remaining between them. From germline, CDR1 is SNHLY and CDR2 FYNNEI. Written as DNA, the CDR3 is TGTGCCAGCCGGGGGGGTGCGCAAAGCAATCAGCCCCAGCATTTT. It translates to CASRGGAQSNQPQHF.

The CDR3 DNA sequence: TGTGCCAGCAGCTTGGTTGGGTTCGACAGTGAAGCTTTCTTT. Protein sequence: CASSLVGFDSEAFF. This chain connects TRBV5-6 to TRBJ1-1; D possibly corresponds to TRBD1 (5 bases). Per germline, CDR1 SGHDT and CDR2 YYEEEE. V was shortened by 0 bases and J by 7 bases, with 13 bases between the two germline ends. The CDR3 spans 14 residues. Full variable domain (rest looked up from reference TRBV5-6 and TRBJ1-1): DAGVTQSPTHLIKTRGQQVTLRCSPKSGHDTVSWYQQALGQGPQFIFQYYEEEERQRGNFPDRFSGHQFPNYSSELNVNALLLGDSALYLCASSLVGFDSEAFFGQGTRLTVV.

The chain has TRBV19 and TRBJ2-7; 10 bases agree with TRBD2. This CDR3 is 15 amino acids long. Germline V gives CDR1 LNHDA, CDR2 SQIVND (reference sequence). J gave up 2 bases and V 9 bases, and 10 bases lay outside the gene matches. DNA of the CDR3: TGTGCCAGCGGCTCTAGCGGGGGCCAAACCTACGAGCAGTACTTC. It yields the protein CASGSSGGQTYEQYF.